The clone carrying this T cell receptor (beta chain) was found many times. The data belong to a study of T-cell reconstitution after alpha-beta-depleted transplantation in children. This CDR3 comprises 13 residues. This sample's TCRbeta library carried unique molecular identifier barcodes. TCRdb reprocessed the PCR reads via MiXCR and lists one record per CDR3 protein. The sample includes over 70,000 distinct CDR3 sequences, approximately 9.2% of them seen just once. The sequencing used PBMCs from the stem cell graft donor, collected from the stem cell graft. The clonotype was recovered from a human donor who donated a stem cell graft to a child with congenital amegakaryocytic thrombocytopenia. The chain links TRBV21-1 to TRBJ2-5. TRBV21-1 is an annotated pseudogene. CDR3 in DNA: TGTGCCAGCAGCAATCAGTCGAACGGGACCCAGTACTTC. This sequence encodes CASSNQSNGTQYF.